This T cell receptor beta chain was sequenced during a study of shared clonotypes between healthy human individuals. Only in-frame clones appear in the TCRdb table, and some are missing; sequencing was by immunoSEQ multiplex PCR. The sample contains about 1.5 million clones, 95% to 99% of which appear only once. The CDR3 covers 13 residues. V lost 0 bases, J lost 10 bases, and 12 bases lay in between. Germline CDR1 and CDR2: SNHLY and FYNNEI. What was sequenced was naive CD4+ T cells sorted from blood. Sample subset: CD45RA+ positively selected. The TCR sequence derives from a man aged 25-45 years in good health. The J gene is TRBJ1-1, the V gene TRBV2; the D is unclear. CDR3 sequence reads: CASSEALGIRAFF. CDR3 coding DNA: TGTGCCAGCAGTGAAGCGCTTGGGATACGAGCTTTCTTT.